This T cell receptor beta chain was identified in a study of shared clonotypes between healthy human individuals (dated by TCRdb to the early 2020s). Regarding the research as a whole: The cohort comprised two women and three men aged 18 to 49 years. Different laboratories and diverse techniques were used to prepare libraries and sequence TCR repertoires, to increase sequencing depth and limit assay-specific biases. Per donor, leukapheresis produced somewhere between about 0.8 and 9.5 billion PBMCs. The study deeply sequenced blood TCR repertoires of about five healthy adults to estimate repertoire size and the extent of clonotype sharing between individuals.

Concerning this clone itself: This receptor's antigen is unknown. No base quality information exists; no much larger clone differs at one position.

The paper as a whole reports these results and caveats: Because the study included only a small number of donors, the genetic and exposure-history diversity represented was limited. Based on pairwise subsampling, the degree of clonotype sharing among donors was expected to be affected by sequencing depth. Only blood was sampled, and tissue TCR repertoires likely differ from those in blood.

Using the deep immunoSEQ assay, TCR CDR3 regions were amplified from genomic DNA by multiplex PCR. Extracted genomic DNA from each cell subset was spread evenly across all wells of several immunoSEQ 96-well plates, with each plate serving as a replicate. For unsorted PBMC, around 330 ng genomic DNA, equal to 25,000 to 35,000 T cell genomes, was loaded into each replicate PCR. Unsorted PBMC genomic DNA was sequenced across ten immunoSEQ deep assay plates. Purified libraries were quantified with a Qubit 3.0 fluorometer, sized on a Bioanalyzer 2100, and re-quantified with the KAPA Library Quantification kit. Each immunoSEQ 96-well plate was sequenced on its own single-read 150-cycle Illumina NextSeq 550 flow cell. The study's own analysis went as follows. Because only junctional sequences without quality scores were contained in the immunoSEQ output, filtering matching that applied to full-length reads could not be performed. To assign V/J genes and CDR3, sequences were annotated against IMGT germline references using PyIR, a Python wrapper for IgBLAST v1.9. Reads were removed for weak V/J assignments (E-value above 1e-6), missing CDR3, stop codons, out-of-frame junctions, or ambiguous translated residues. V3J clonotypes were defined by identical inferred V gene, J gene, and CDR3 amino acid sequence. The percentage overlap between two repertoires was calculated by dividing the number of shared unique clonotypes by the size of the smaller repertoire. Three approaches were used to assess repertoire richness: RTK rarefaction, the Chao1 estimator, and Recon v2.1 estimates of unobserved clonotypes. This immuneACCESS table, as held by TCRdb, lists in-frame sequences with V and J called but not all clones. Of the missing ones, under half trace to an unresolved V gene in checked studies; the others have no known cause. V and J calls and clone size come straight from that table; D and trimming were deduced from the DNA. In all, the sample holds under 600,000 clones, and roughly 79% of those were seen once. Around 13% of the sample is held by the ten biggest clonotypes.

Reading from cysteine to phenylalanine, the CDR3 counts 15 amino acids. Left in the record is the CDR3 DNA by itself, 45 bases read in frame from the first base. The V and J ends are trimmed by 2 bases and 8 bases, leaving 15 bases between them. CDR1 and CDR2, looked up from the germline V gene (reference sequence), are MNHEY and SMNVEV. The donors were healthy, HIV-negative adults with no recently reported acute infections or vaccinations. Every donor was a Caucasian adult residing in Nashville, Tennessee, USA. In the unsorted samples, approximately 82 million PBMCs were counted, and genomic DNA was extracted using the QIAamp DNA Blood Mini kit. Blood was collected by leukapheresis, and PBMCs were isolated by Ficoll-Histopaque density gradient centrifugation and then cryopreserved in liquid nitrogen vapor phase.

The sequence links TRBV27 to TRBJ1-4; TRBD1 is possibly the D segment (5 matching bases). This sequence was found in a woman in her thirties or forties in good health. Some clones in this sample may be carry-over from other donors' samples. The sequencing sample was made of PBMCs. CDR3 sequence: CASSLMTGPREKLFF. The DNA sequence is given as TGTGCCAGCAGTTTAATGACGGGGCCGAGGGAAAAACTGTTTTTT.